This T cell receptor beta chain was documented in a study of Graves' ophthalmopathy and Graves' hyperthyroidism (dated by TCRdb to 2016 to 2018). Background on the whole study: Peripheral blood was collected at initial diagnosis, prior to any treatment. TCR beta repertoire signatures were used to distinguish Graves' ophthalmopathy from Graves' hyperthyroidism and to predict progression to ophthalmopathy. In total, 135 blood samples were TCR-sequenced: 43 ophthalmopathy, roughly 80 hyperthyroidism and about 17 hyperthyroidism-to-ophthalmopathy patients. To explore V-J signatures that distinguish ophthalmopathy from hyperthyroidism, a discovery set of about a hundred patients was enrolled, made up of 40 to 45 with ophthalmopathy and some 58 with stable hyperthyroidism. For independent validation, a separate cohort was made up of 18 hyperthyroidism patients plus 17 patients who later progressed from hyperthyroidism to ophthalmopathy. T-cell repertoires of thyroid tissue and blood were compared in six or seven hyperthyroidism patients. Following sampling, methimazole starting at 30 mg daily was administered to hyperthyroidism patients, and high-dose intravenous methylprednisolone was administered to ophthalmopathy patients.

This clonotype was recorded many times. Its antigen specificity is not known. No much larger clonotype is one base removed from it; base qualities were not supplied. General study outcomes and caveats: Most expanded thyroid clonotypes with a frequency above 0.001 also appeared in blood, which suggests that blood repertoires may reflect the immune response in the thyroid. No statistical method was used to set the sample size in advance, and the investigators knew which group each participant was assigned to. In validation, the model predicted ophthalmopathy progression with roughly 68% sensitivity and approximately 72% specificity; around twelve predicted patients were CT-confirmed with GO in a median of around 6 months. Ophthalmopathy was separated from stable hyperthyroidism by the 13-signature model with roughly 90% sensitivity and 81% to 83% specificity in cross-validation and with 80%/75% in the test set.

TCR beta CDR3 regions were amplified from RNA transcripts for repertoire sequencing. HTBI primers and the Qiagen OneStep RT-PCR kit were used in a first-round RT-PCR, which was followed by a second-round multiplex PCR, size selection and purification. Sequencing of the libraries was carried out on an Illumina HiSeq2000 in paired-end mode with 100 bp reads. In the original analysis: SOAPnuke was used to process the reads, removing any read that contained adapters or uncalled bases, had a mean Phred below 15, or lacked an exact match to the constant primer or identifier. COPE v1.2.5 was used to merge high-quality paired reads. Unique nucleotide sequences were defined as clonotypes and aligned to IMGT TRB V, D and J references using MiTCR v1.1. The analysis was limited to V-J combinations with a frequency above 0.0001, which together covered approximately 99% of the repertoires. For each V-J combination, a TCR clonal expansion and chaos score was defined as F50 clonal expansion divided by the chaos observed in the TCRdist matrix. Welch's t-statistics and random forest were used to narrow the features down to 13 V-J combinations, which were then fed into a naive Bayes classifier. The similarity between thyroid and blood repertoires was quantified using the Morisita-Horn index. TCRdb handled the public reads itself, with Q25 trimming in fastp and clone calling in MiXCR, and kept productive beta chains. Each CDR3 protein gets just one entry, which takes the most common genes and DNA from the rows behind it. None of the V and J calls come from the authors' own analysis; TCRdb made them. This sample lists about 740,000 distinct CDR3 sequences; roughly 40% were detected once. The ten biggest clones cover 40% to 55% of the sample.

The germline V gene sets CDR1 to SQVTM and CDR2 to ANQGSEA. The CDR3 runs 12 amino acids, cysteine and phenylalanine included. The read is trimmed to its CDR3 DNA, 36 bases read in frame from base 1. V is cut by 4 bases and J by 0 bases, and the space between the germline ends is 7 bases. Patients with ophthalmopathy had moderately to severely active disease, with a Clinical Activity Score of 3 or more, a NOSPECS grade of 4 or more, and a disease duration of less than 3 months. Patients with other autoimmune diseases, uncontrolled infections, pregnancy or lactation were excluded. Diagnosis relied on clinical symptoms, serum thyroxine, TRAb, thyroid ultrasound and orbital computed tomography. Ficoll-Paque density gradient centrifugation was used to isolate PBMCs from around 10 ml of fresh peripheral blood. Trizol reagent was used to extract the total RNA, and its quality was then checked on an Agilent 2100 Bioanalyzer.

The origin of this receptor is an adult man with Graves' ophthalmopathy. Source material: peripheral blood. The chain links TRBV29-1 with TRBJ2-7; possibly the D gene is TRBD2, per 6 matching bases. This receptor has the CDR3 CSVAGSSYEQYF. In nucleotides, the sequence is TGCAGCGTTGCCGGGAGCTCCTACGAGCAGTACTTC.